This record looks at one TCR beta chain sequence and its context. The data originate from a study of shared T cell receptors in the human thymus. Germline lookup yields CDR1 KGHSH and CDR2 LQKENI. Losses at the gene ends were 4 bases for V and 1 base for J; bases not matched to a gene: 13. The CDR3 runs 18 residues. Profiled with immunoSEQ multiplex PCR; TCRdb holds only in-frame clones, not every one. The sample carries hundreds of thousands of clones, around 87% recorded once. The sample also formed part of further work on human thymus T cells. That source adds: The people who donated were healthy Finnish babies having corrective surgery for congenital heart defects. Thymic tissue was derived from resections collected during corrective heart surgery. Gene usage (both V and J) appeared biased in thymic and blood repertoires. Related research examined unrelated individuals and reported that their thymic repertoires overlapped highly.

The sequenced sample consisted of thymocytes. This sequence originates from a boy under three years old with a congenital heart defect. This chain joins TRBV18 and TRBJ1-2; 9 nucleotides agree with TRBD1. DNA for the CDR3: TGTGCCAGCTCACACCTGGGACAGGGTACGGGCGTTAACTATGGCTACACCTTC. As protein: CASSHLGQGTGVNYGYTF.